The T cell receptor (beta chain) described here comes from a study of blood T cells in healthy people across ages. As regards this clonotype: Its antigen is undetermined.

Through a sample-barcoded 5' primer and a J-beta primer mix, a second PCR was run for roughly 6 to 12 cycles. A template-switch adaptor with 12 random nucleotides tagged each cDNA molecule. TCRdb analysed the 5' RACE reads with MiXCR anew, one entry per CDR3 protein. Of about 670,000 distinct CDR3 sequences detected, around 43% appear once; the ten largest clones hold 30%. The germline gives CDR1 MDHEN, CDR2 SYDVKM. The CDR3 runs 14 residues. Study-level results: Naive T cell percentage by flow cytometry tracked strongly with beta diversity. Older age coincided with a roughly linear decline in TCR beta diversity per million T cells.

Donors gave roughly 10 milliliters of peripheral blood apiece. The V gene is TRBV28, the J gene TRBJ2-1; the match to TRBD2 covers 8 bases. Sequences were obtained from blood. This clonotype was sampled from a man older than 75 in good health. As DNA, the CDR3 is TGTACCAAAAGGGCTAGCGGGCCTTACAATGAGCAGTTCTTC. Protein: CTKRASGPYNEQFF.